These T cell receptor beta chains were read from a single sample in a study of T cells in Graves' hyperthyroidism and ophthalmopathy. TCRdb called the multiplex PCR reads again in MiXCR, with one record for every CDR3 protein. The sample shows some 270,000 distinct CDR3 sequences, about 14% of them seen only once. The sequenced sample was blood. The receptors come from a woman aged 25 to 39 with Graves' hyperthyroidism that later progressed to Graves' ophthalmopathy. Both conserved end residues are part of each CDR3. The order of the fields is clone size, J gene, V gene, D gene, CDR3 protein, CDR3 DNA. The D gene is left open where the match is weak. Part of the rows lack a size; the others show once, few, many or a class for expanded clones.

- | TRBJ2-3 | TRBV19 | - | CASSIDSSTDTQYF | TGTGCCAGTAGTATTGACAGCAGCACAGATACGCAGTATTTT
few | TRBJ2-5 | TRBV14 | - | CASSQESETQYF | TGTGCCAGCAGCCAAGAGTCAGAGACCCAGTACTTC
- | TRBJ2-2 | TRBV7-7 | TRBD2 | CASSSRTSGTNTGELFF | TGTGCTAGCAGCTCGCGGACTAGCGGGACCAACACCGGGGAGCTGTTTTTT
- | TRBJ2-3 | TRBV10-3 | TRBD2 | CAIRRAGEAADTQYF | TGTGCCATCAGAAGAGCGGGAGAAGCTGCAGATACGCAGTATTTT
- | TRBJ2-7 | TRBV25-1 | TRBD1 | CASSELGAGGYSYEQYF | TGTGCCAGCAGTGAGCTAGGGGCAGGGGGATACTCCTACGAGCAGTACTTC
few | TRBJ1-2 | TRBV2 | - | CASSEIPGLYGYTF | TGTGCCAGCAGTGAGATACCGGGCCTCTATGGCTACACCTTC
many | TRBJ2-1 | TRBV5-1 | TRBD1 | CASRRIGQDEQFF | TGCGCCAGCAGGAGAATCGGACAGGATGAGCAGTTCTTC
many | TRBJ2-7 | TRBV7-2 | - | CASSWDPAEGEQYF | TGTGCCAGCAGCTGGGACCCAGCCGAGGGCGAGCAGTACTTC
many | TRBJ1-5 | TRBV20-1 | - | CSAHRGNQPQHF | TGCAGTGCTCACAGGGGCAATCAGCCCCAGCATTTT
- | TRBJ2-3 | TRBV12-3/TRBV12-4 | TRBD2 | CASSTRLAGIPDTQYF | TGTGCCAGCAGTACGCGACTAGCGGGTATCCCAGATACGCAGTATTTT
many | TRBJ1-2 | TRBV6-1 | - | CASSTRRGRGYGYTF | TGTGCCAGCAGTACAAGGAGGGGTCGGGGCTATGGCTACACCTTC
many | TRBJ2-5 | TRBV7-3 | - | CASSLTLGPQETQYF | TGTGCCAGCAGCTTAACGTTGGGCCCTCAAGAGACCCAGTACTTC
few | TRBJ2-7 | TRBV6-2/TRBV6-3 | - | CASSPIGTASYEQYF | TGTGCCAGCAGTCCGATAGGGACTGCGTCCTACGAGCAGTACTTC
many | TRBJ2-1 | TRBV12-3/TRBV12-4 | TRBD2 | CASSRTSGSSYNEQFF | TGTGCCAGCAGCCGGACTAGCGGGAGCTCCTACAATGAGCAGTTCTTC
- | TRBJ1-1 | TRBV10-3 | TRBD1 | CAIRRQGMNTEAFF | TGTGCCATCAGACGACAGGGAATGAACACTGAAGCTTTCTTT
- | TRBJ1-2 | TRBV20-1 | - | CSARDVAGAGYGYTF | TGCAGTGCTAGAGATGTGGCAGGGGCTGGCTATGGCTACACCTTC
many | TRBJ1-4 | TRBV27 | - | CASRGGTGREKLFF | TGTGCCAGCAGGGGGGGCACAGGGAGGGAAAAACTGTTTTTT
many | TRBJ2-7 | TRBV6-2/TRBV6-3 | TRBD2 | CASSYSESSGDYEQYF | TGTGCCAGCAGTTACTCGGAGTCTAGCGGGGACTACGAGCAGTACTTC
many | TRBJ2-7 | TRBV19 | - | CASSIGDGTSYEQYF | TGTGCCAGTAGTATCGGGGACGGAACCTCCTACGAGCAGTACTTC
- | TRBJ1-3 | TRBV27 | - | CASSSRQAASGNTIYF | TGTGCCAGCAGTTCTCGACAGGCAGCCTCTGGAAACACCATATATTTT
- | TRBJ2-7 | TRBV7-6 | TRBD2 | CASSFQAGGVYEQYF | TGTGCCAGCAGCTTCCAAGCGGGAGGGGTCTACGAGCAGTACTTC
- | TRBJ2-1 | TRBV6-4 | TRBD2 | CASRRTTSATTHEQFF | TGTGCCAGCAGACGGACGACTAGCGCGACAACCCATGAGCAGTTCTTC
- | TRBJ1-6 | TRBV12-3/TRBV12-4 | TRBD1 | CASSLYSRGFGSLSYNSPLHF | TGTGCCAGCAGTTTATACAGCAGGGGGTTTGGGAGCCTCTCCTATAATTCACCCCTCCACTTT
many | TRBJ1-2 | TRBV7-2 | - | CASSKEDGPYGYTF | TGTGCCAGCAGCAAAGAGGACGGTCCCTATGGCTACACCTTC
many | TRBJ2-1 | TRBV20-1 | - | CSARPISNSYNEQFF | TGCAGTGCGAGACCGATATCCAATTCCTACAATGAGCAGTTCTTC
- | TRBJ2-1 | TRBV4-3 | - | CASSGGTSSYNKQFF | TGCGCCAGCAGCGGAGGCACGAGCTCCTACAATAAGCAGTTCTTC